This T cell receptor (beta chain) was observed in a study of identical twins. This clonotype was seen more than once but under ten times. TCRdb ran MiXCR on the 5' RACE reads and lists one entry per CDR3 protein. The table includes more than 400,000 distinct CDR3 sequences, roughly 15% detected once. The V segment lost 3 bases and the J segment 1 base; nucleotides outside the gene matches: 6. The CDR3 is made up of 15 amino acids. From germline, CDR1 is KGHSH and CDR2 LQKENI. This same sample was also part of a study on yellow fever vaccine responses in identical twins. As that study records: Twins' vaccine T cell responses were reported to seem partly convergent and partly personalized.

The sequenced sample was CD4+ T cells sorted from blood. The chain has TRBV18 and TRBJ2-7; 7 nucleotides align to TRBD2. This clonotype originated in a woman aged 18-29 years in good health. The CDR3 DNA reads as TGTGCCAGCTCACCGGGCGCTAGCGGATCCTACGAGCAGTACTTC. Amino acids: CASSPGASGSYEQYF.